This TCR beta chain was identified in a study of T cells in localized non-small cell lung cancer. Study results and caveats: Those with higher blood T cell density had longer overall survival. Uninvolved adjacent lung had the highest recorded T cell clonality, with tumor below it. Adjacent lung exhibited a median of about 57 among the 100 most abundant tumor clones.

As for this clone: Its cognate antigen is unknown.

Profiling relied on immunoSEQ multiplex PCR, and the TCRdb table lists in-frame clones only, not all of them. The sample yields 2,500 to 3,500 clones, 18% seen once. There are 17 residues in the CDR3. From germline, CDR1 is MNHGY and CDR2 SAAAGT. Trimming cost V 6 bases and J 4 bases; bases outside gene matches: 17. This specimen was lung tumor tissue, taken before any cancer treatment. The chain combines TRBV6-8 with TRBJ2-7; 8 nucleotides agree with TRBD1. This clonotype was sampled from a man aged 35 to 69 with stage I lung adenocarcinoma. This CDR3 is CASRPGQEYSPLYEQYF. The DNA for the CDR3 is TGTGCCAGCAGGCCGGGACAGGAATACTCTCCGCTGTACGAGCAGTACTTC.